This T cell receptor (beta chain) was retrieved from a study of blood T cells in healthy people across ages. Study overall: Roughly one uniquely barcoded beta molecule per two T cells was captured.

The CDR3 covers 12 residues. Per germline, CDR1 SGHTA and CDR2 FQGNSA. Between the trimmed V and J ends, which lost 6 bases and 14 bases, there was a span of 14 bases. Around 10 milliliters was the volume of peripheral blood drawn from each donor. Points on this clonotype: Its antigen remains unidentified.

Points from the study as a whole: Older age coincided with a roughly linear decline in TCR beta diversity per million T cells. Estimates of total diversity, which came from one million sequenced T cells, were considered to be underestimates.

Alongside a J-beta primer mix, a sample-barcoded 5' primer served in a second PCR lasting about 7 to 11 cycles. TCRdb used MiXCR to reprocess the 5' RACE reads, holding one entry per CDR3 protein. The sample contains around 790,000 distinct CDR3 sequences, roughly 44% of which appear only once. This clonotype was sampled from a man in his sixties in good health. V is TRBV7-2 and J is TRBJ1-6; D possibly corresponds to TRBD1 (5 bases). The sample taken for sequencing was blood. Written as DNA, the CDR3 is TGTGCCAGCAGACTGGACGGGGCCACCCTCCACTTT. It is translated as CASRLDGATLHF.